Listed here are 20 T cell receptor beta chains from one sample, sequenced in a study of neoadjuvant nivolumab and ipilimumab in lung cancer. Assay used: immunoSEQ multiplex PCR; TCRdb lists only in-frame clones, some missing. The sample lists about 7,800 clones; about nine tenths were seen once. Sequences were derived from tumor tissue, sampled after neoadjuvant nivolumab, alone or with ipilimumab, at or shortly before surgery. The receptor source for this set is an adult with non-small cell lung cancer. Some clones in this sample may be carry-over from other donors' samples.

This chain links TRBV10-1 with TRBJ2-1; TRBD2 might be the D (5 bases). Germline CDR1 is WNHNN and CDR2 is SYGVQD (reference sequence). This CDR3 has 12 residues. V lost 3 bases to trimming and J lost 13 bases, with 13 bases between them. CDR3 DNA sequence: TGCGCCAGCAGTGAATCAGGCGAGGGTCAGTTCTTC. This translates into CASSESGEGQFF.

The V call is TRBV25-1, the J call TRBJ2-2; D gene unclear. Between the trimmed V and J ends, which lost 2 bases and 3 bases, there was a span of 10 bases. Germline V gene sequence: CDR1 MGHDK, CDR2 SYGVNS. CDR3 length equals 15 residues. The CDR3 loop reads CASSEGKFDTGELFF. The CDR3 bases are TGTGCCAGCAGTGAAGGGAAATTCGACACCGGGGAGCTGTTTTTT.

This rearrangement joins TRBV2 to TRBJ2-5, with 16 bases lining up with TRBD2. The V segment lost 6 bases and the J segment 4 bases; nucleotides outside the gene matches: 11. This CDR3 has 18 amino acids. Germline loops: CDR1 SNHLY, CDR2 FYNNEI. The CDR3 loop reads CASRKGTSGRAVGETQYF. CDR3 in DNA: TGTGCCAGCAGGAAGGGGACTAGCGGGAGGGCGGTTGGAGAGACCCAGTACTTC.

The rearrangement links TRBV4-1 to TRBJ2-5; 8 bases fit TRBD2. Per the germline V gene, CDR1 is MGHRA and CDR2 is YSYEKL. The CDR3 covers 16 residues. V lost 1 base to trimming and J lost 4 bases; unmatched junction nucleotides: 8. This chain's CDR3 is CASSQGAGALSETQYF. The CDR3 DNA sequence: TGCGCCAGCAGCCAAGGAGCGGGAGCACTTTCAGAGACCCAGTACTTC.

The gene calls are TRBV11-2 and TRBJ2-5, with D perhaps TRBD2 (6 bases). Germline V gives CDR1 SGHAT, CDR2 FQNNGV. Trimming stripped 1 base from V and 5 bases from J, with 14 bases between. The CDR3 spans 15 residues. The CDR3 DNA reads TGTGCCAGCAGCTTAGTCGGCACCCGGGGGGAGACCCAGTACTTC. Translated: CASSLVGTRGETQYF.

The V gene is TRBV2, the J gene TRBJ1-2; D is unresolved. The germline V gene encodes CDR1 SNHLY and CDR2 FYNNEI. This CDR3 has 16 amino acids. V was pared by 10 bases and J by 3 bases, with 24 bases between. CDR3 DNA sequence: TGTGCCACCGAAGGAGCCTGGGCTGATTTAGACTATGGCTACACCTTC. Translated, it gives CATEGAWADLDYGYTF.

The rearrangement uses TRBV7-3 and TRBJ2-1; 7 nucleotides align to TRBD2. V was clipped by 5 bases and J by 9 bases; unmatched bases: 10. The CDR3 length is 14 residues. Per germline, CDR1 SGHTA and CDR2 FQGTGA. CDR3 DNA: TGTGCCAGCAGCCAGTCGGCGGGAGTGGGTGAGCAGTTCTTC. It specifies CASSQSAGVGEQFF. Supplemented by reference TRBV7-3 and TRBJ2-1, the full variable domain reads GAGVSQTPSNKVTEKGKYVELRCDPISGHTALYWYRQSLGQGPEFLIYFQGTGAADDSGLPNDRFFAVRPEGSVSTLKIQRTERGDSAVYLCASSQSAGVGEQFFGPGTRLTVL.

Only one count was recorded for this clone. The chain has TRBV7-2 and TRBJ2-1; TRBD1 might be the D (5 bases). From germline, CDR1 is SGHTA and CDR2 FQGNSA. The ends were cut back, 5 bases at V and 0 bases at J, with 11 bases in the middle. This CDR3 contains 15 residues. CDR3 DNA: TGTGCCAGCAGCCTAGGACACTTCTCCTACAATGAGCAGTTCTTC. It is translated as CASSLGHFSYNEQFF.

The table lists this clone with a count of one. The chain carries TRBV10-3 and TRBJ2-6, with D maybe TRBD1 (7 bases). The CDR3 sequence is 18 residues long. Germline V CDR1 and CDR2: ENHRY, SYGVKD. With 0 bases removed from V and 4 bases from J, the gap between germline ends came to 16 bases. Here the CDR3 DNA reads TGTGCCATCAGTGAGTCGAAAGGGGGCGCGGGAGGGGCCAACGTCCTGACTTTC. Residues: CAISESKGGAGGANVLTF.

In DNA, the CDR3 is TGTGCCAGCAGCACCCGGGACAGGGCTAATCAGCCCCAGCATTTT. Translated, it gives CASSTRDRANQPQHF. The chain recombines TRBV6-5 with TRBJ1-5; the match to TRBD1 covers 9 bases. Germline CDR1 and CDR2: MNHEY and SVGAGI. This CDR3 is built from 15 residues. V trimming: 6 bases; J trimming: 4 bases; junction bases outside the gene matches: 7.

The gene calls are TRBV5-4 and TRBJ2-3; the match to TRBD1 covers 7 bases. The CDR3 is 15 amino acids. After removal of 2 bases from V and 1 base from J, the junction contained 4 bases not matched to a gene. Germline loops: CDR1 SGHNT, CDR2 YYREEE (reference sequence). This CDR3 is CASSFSTGGTDTQYF. CDR3 bases: TGTGCCAGCAGCTTTTCCACAGGGGGCACAGATACGCAGTATTTT.

The chain recombines TRBV7-9 with TRBJ1-1; a weak D match, TRBD1 (6 bases). The CDR3 consists of 15 residues. Trimming took 5 bases from V and 1 from J, leaving 14 bases between them. Per germline, CDR1 SEHNR and CDR2 FQNEAQ (reference sequence). The CDR3 bases are TGTGCCAGCAGCCCGTGGAGGGGACAGAACACTGAAGCTTTCTTT. Its protein product is CASSPWRGQNTEAFF.

The chain recombines TRBV19 with TRBJ2-7; no clear D. Germline assignment: CDR1 LNHDA and CDR2 SQIVND (reference sequence). V was clipped by 3 bases and J by 1 base, with 13 bases between them. The CDR3 consists of 15 residues. The CDR3 nucleotides are TGTGCCAGTAGTATTGTTGGGGTGCCTTCCTACGAGCAGTACTTC. Protein sequence: CASSIVGVPSYEQYF.

The V and J genes are TRBV5-1 and TRBJ2-7, with unresolved D. V was cut by 5 bases and J by 3 bases, with 6 bases left in between. The CDR3 sequence is 11 residues long. Germline values: CDR1 SGHRS, CDR2 YFSETQ. The CDR3 sequence: CASRRNYEQYF. CDR3 nucleotide sequence: TGCGCCAGCAGACGGAACTACGAGCAGTACTTC.

This rearrangement joins TRBV4-2 to TRBJ2-3; TRBD2 matches at 8 bases. Germline V gene lookup returns CDR1 LGHNA and CDR2 YNFKEQ. The ends lost 0 bases at V and 0 bases at J; junction bases unmatched: 8. The CDR3 has 18 residues. CDR3 sequence: CASSQDLTGGPSTDTQYF. CDR3 DNA: TGTGCCAGCAGCCAAGATTTGACGGGAGGGCCAAGCACAGATACGCAGTATTTT.

The J gene is TRBJ2-3, the V gene TRBV5-1, with D possibly matching TRBD2 (5 bases). The CDR3 covers 16 residues. Trimming left V 0 bases short and J 3 bases short, with 14 bases between. The V gene's germline CDR1 is SGHRS and CDR2 YFSETQ. The CDR3 is CASSLVVSSGTDTQYF. The DNA for the CDR3 is TGCGCCAGCAGCTTGGTTGTGAGCTCGGGGACAGATACGCAGTATTTT.

The sample holds a few counts of this clone. The V gene is TRBV5-4, the J gene TRBJ2-7; D is perhaps TRBD2 (6 bases). The germline gives CDR1 SGHNT, CDR2 YYREEE (reference sequence). The CDR3 consists of 14 residues. V was clipped by 2 bases and J by 0 bases, with 9 bases between them. As DNA, the CDR3 is TGTGCCAGCAGCTTTGGAGGGTCCTCCTACGAGCAGTACTTC. Its protein product is CASSFGGSSYEQYF.

This clone was seen just once. The V call is TRBV4-1, the J call TRBJ1-1, with D unresolved. The germline CDR1 and CDR2 sequences are MGHRA and YSYEKL. Trimming took 0 bases from V and 0 from J, leaving 8 bases between them. This CDR3 region has 15 residues. The CDR3 region has the DNA TGCGCCAGCAGCCAAGATGCACAGATGAACACTGAAGCTTTCTTT. This encodes CASSQDAQMNTEAFF.

This chain links TRBV6-6 with TRBJ1-1; TRBD1 is a possible D gene (5 bases). From germline, CDR1 is MNHNY and CDR2 SVGAGI (reference sequence). V was trimmed by 0 bases and J by 3 bases, leaving 14 bases between them. This CDR3 is 16 amino acids long. Here the CDR3 reads CASSYSRAGRDTEAFF. CDR3 coding DNA: TGTGCCAGCAGTTACTCGCGGGCAGGGCGAGACACTGAAGCTTTCTTT.

CDR3 sequence reads: CASSPIGTQNTEAFF. CDR3 nucleotides: TGTGCCAGTAGTCCAATAGGGACACAGAACACTGAAGCTTTCTTT. The V gene is TRBV19, the J gene TRBJ1-1, with D possibly matching TRBD1 (6 bases). The germline gives CDR1 LNHDA, CDR2 SQIVND (reference sequence). This CDR3 has 15 residues. V was pared by 5 bases and J by 1 base, with 14 bases between.